This T cell receptor (beta chain) was obtained from a study of shared clonotypes between healthy human individuals (TCRdb year 2020). Describing the broader study: The cohort included a few men and two women between 18 and 49 years of age. Blood TCR repertoires of several healthy adults were deeply sequenced to estimate repertoire size and the extent of clonotype sharing between individuals. To increase sequencing depth and limit assay-specific biases, TCR repertoire library preparation and sequencing were carried out by different laboratories using diverse techniques. Leukapheresis yielded between about 0.85 and 9.5 billion PBMCs per donor. For each donor, CD4 naive and CD4 memory were each run on three plates, CD8 naive on two plates, and CD8 memory on one plate.

The germline V gene encodes CDR1 SQVTM and CDR2 ANQGSEA. Ends trimmed: V by 2 bases, J by 7 bases; bases unmatched to a gene: 9. The CDR3 covers 15 residues, taking in both the cysteine and the phenylalanine. The sequence is cut down to CDR3 DNA, 45 bases in frame from base 1. Using the deep immunoSEQ assay, TCR CDR3 regions were amplified from genomic DNA by multiplex PCR. For each cell subset, the extracted genomic DNA was distributed evenly across all wells of several immunoSEQ 96-well plates, and each plate served as one replicate. For sorted subsets, approximately 190 ng of genomic DNA, equivalent to around 30,000 T cell genomes, went into each replicate PCR. Purified libraries were measured with a Qubit 3.0 fluorometer, size-checked on a Bioanalyzer 2100, and measured again with the KAPA Library Quantification kit. Every immunoSEQ 96-well plate was sequenced on a dedicated single-read 150-cycle Illumina NextSeq 550 flow cell. The study's own analysis went as follows. Because the immunoSEQ output included only junctional sequences and no quality scores, the filtering could not be the same as the filtering used for full-length reads. Sequences were annotated with PyIR, a Python wrapper for IgBLAST v1.9, and V/J genes and CDR3 were assigned using IMGT germline references. Reads with weak V/J assignments (E-value above 1e-6), missing CDR3, stop codons, out-of-frame junctions, or ambiguous translated residues were removed. V3J clonotypes were defined as sequences sharing an identical inferred V gene, J gene, and CDR3 amino acid sequence. The percentage overlap between two repertoires was calculated by dividing the number of shared unique clonotypes by the size of the smaller repertoire. RTK rarefaction, the Chao1 estimator, and Recon v2.1 estimates of unobserved clonotypes were used to assess repertoire richness. Generation probabilities were computed with OLGA for all TCRbeta clonotypes obtained by the gDNA method from four donors. TCRdb holds this immuneACCESS table with in-frame rearrangements only. Some clones are missing; in checked studies, unresolved V genes explain under half, and the rest has no known cause. V and J calls and clone size follow that table, whereas D and trimming were derived from the DNA. For this sample the table gives millions of clones, of which roughly 91% were detected only once. In total, the top ten clones hold roughly 1.8% of the sample.

Comments on this clone: The antigen this receptor binds is unknown. The sample holds no much larger clone one base away, and base qualities are not on file.

What the authors observed across the whole study: Larger estimated clonotype richness was generally found for naive subsets than for memory subsets. Because the study included a small number of donors, the genetic and exposure-history diversity represented was limited. Around 5% of naive CD4, around 4% of naive CD8, about 2.4% of memory CD4, and more than 0.35% of memory CD8 clonotypes were shared across several donors. Pairwise subsampling indicated that sequencing depth was expected to affect the degree of clonotype sharing among donors. Only blood was sampled, and tissue TCR repertoires likely differ from those in blood. Even with the large sequencing depth, rarefaction of the sorted-subset datasets indicated that sequencing was incomplete. Compared with non-shared clonotypes, the clonotypes found in all four sorted-subset donors had higher generation probabilities.

For the CD8 naive samples, CD45RO-negative cells were positively selected for CCR7, yielding a CD45RA+CCR7+ population from which TemRA cells were excluded. Healthy HIV-negative adults with no recently reported acute infections or vaccinations were included as donors. Only Caucasian adults living in Nashville, Tennessee, USA were represented among the donors. After blood collection by leukapheresis, PBMCs were isolated using Ficoll-Histopaque density gradient centrifugation and then cryopreserved in the vapor phase of liquid nitrogen. Analytical flow cytometry was used to check the purity and quantity of each magnetically sorted T cell population. Genomic DNA was isolated from every sorted fraction and measured by UV absorbance on a Nanodrop 2000c.

The clonotype originates from a man aged 18 to 29 in good health. Some clones in this sample may be carry-over from other donors' samples. The sequence links TRBV29-1 to TRBJ2-4; TRBD2 agrees with 9 junctional bases. The sample was naive CD8+ T cells from PBMCs. Explained via the paper, the cell subset or site label denotes: CD45RA+CCR7+. At the DNA level, the sequence is TGCAGCGTTGAACGGCGGGAGGGCCGTCGGAACATTCAGTACTTC. It translates to CSVERREGRRNIQYF.